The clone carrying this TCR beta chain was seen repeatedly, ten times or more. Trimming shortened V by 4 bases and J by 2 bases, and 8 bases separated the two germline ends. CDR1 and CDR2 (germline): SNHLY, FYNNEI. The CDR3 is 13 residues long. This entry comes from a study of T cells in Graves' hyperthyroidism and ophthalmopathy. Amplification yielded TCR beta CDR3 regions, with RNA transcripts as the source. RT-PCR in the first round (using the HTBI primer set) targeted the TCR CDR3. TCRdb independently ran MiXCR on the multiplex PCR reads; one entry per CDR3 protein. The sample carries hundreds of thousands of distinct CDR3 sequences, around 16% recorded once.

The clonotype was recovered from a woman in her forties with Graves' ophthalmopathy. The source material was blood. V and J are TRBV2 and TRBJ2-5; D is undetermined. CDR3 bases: TGTGCCAGCAGTGGACCACTACAAGAGACCCAGTACTTC. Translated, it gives CASSGPLQETQYF.